This T cell receptor (beta chain) stems from a study of blood T cell repertoires in COVID-19. Overall study: The United States, Italy and Spain provided the acute and convalescent COVID-19 samples. From T cells, B-cell-depleted T cells, or PBMCs came the material, which was cDNA or gDNA.

V was pared by 3 bases and J by 10 bases, with 8 bases of the junction left unmatched. The CDR3 runs to 13 residues. The germline gives CDR1 MNHEY, CDR2 SMNVEV (reference sequence). How the authors handled the data: Scientists estimated how many nucleated cells there were by amplifying reference gene primers. The repertoire was sequenced with immunoSEQ multiplex PCR; TCRdb's copy has only in-frame clones and lacks some. V and J calls and clone size are copied from that table; D and trimming were computed from the DNA. This sample has 250,000 or so clones, with approximately 86% found just once. The receptor was derived from a woman aged 70-85 years with active or convalescent COVID-19. The V gene is TRBV27, the J gene TRBJ1-1; TRBD1 agrees at 7 bases. The sample taken for sequencing was peripheral blood. CDR3 nucleotides: TGTGCCAGCAGTTTGCAGGGGGTTGGTTCAGCTTTCTTT. Its protein product is CASSLQGVGSAFF.